This T cell receptor (beta chain) was obtained from a study of cytomegalovirus exposure and HLA in healthy donors. In the PCR, 60 Vbeta and 13 Jbeta primers were used. Profiled with immunoSEQ multiplex PCR; TCRdb holds only in-frame clones, not every one. This sample has roughly 93,000 clones, with roughly 72% found just once. Study results and limitations: Earlier analysis found most TCR beta V segments productive about 87% or about 30% of the time.

The donors (healthy individuals) were bone marrow donors. In the case of this clone: What it binds is unknown.

Source material: PBMCs. This TCR came from a man aged 25-45 years in good health and CMV-seronegative.

The CDR3 protein is CASSEGGGDYNEQFF. The CDR3 nucleotides are TGTGCCAGCAGCGAGGGCGGGGGGGACTACAATGAGCAGTTCTTC. The gene calls are TRBV9 and TRBJ2-1, with 9 bases identical to TRBD2. From germline, CDR1 is SGDLS and CDR2 YYNGEE. The CDR3 has 15 residues. V lost 3 bases, J lost 3 bases, and 4 bases stayed unmatched.